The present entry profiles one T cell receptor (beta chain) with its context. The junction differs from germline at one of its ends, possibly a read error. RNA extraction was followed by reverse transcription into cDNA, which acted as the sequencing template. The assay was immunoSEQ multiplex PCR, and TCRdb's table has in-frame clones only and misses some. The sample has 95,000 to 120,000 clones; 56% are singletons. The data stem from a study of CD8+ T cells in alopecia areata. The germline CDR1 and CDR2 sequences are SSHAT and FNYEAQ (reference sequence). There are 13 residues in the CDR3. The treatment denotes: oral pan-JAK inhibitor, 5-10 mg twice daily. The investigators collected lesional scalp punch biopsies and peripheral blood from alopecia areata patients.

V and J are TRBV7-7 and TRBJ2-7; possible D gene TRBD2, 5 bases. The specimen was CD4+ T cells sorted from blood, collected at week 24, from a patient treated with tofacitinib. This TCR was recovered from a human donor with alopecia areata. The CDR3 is CASSLSVRGEQYF. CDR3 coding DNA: TGTGCTAGCAGCTTATCCGTCCGGGGCGAGCAGTACTTC. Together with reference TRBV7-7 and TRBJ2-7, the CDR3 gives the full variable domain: GAGVSQSPRYKVTKRGQDVTLRCDPISSHATLYWYQQALGQGPEFLTYFNYEAQPDKSGLPSDRFSAERPEGSISTLTIQRTEQRDSAMYRCASSLSVRGEQYFGPGTRLTVT.